The entry below describes one TCR beta chain. Per germline, CDR1 SQVTM and CDR2 ANQGSEA. The CDR3 loop spans 11 amino acids. The V gene lost 4 bases and the J gene lost 2 bases, with 6 bases spanning the gap. Sequencing used cDNA as its template, made by extracting RNA and reverse transcribing it. Libraries were prepared by immunoSEQ multiplex PCR; TCRdb keeps only in-frame clonotypes and omits some of them. The table includes roughly 190,000 clones, around 60% detected once. Treatment of the sample: oral pan-JAK inhibitor, 5-10 mg twice daily. The data derive from a study of CD8+ T cells in alopecia areata.

The input for sequencing was CD4+ T cells sorted from blood, taken around week 50, from a patient treated with tofacitinib. This clonotype originated in a human donor with alopecia areata. The genes are TRBV29-1 and TRBJ2-7; D uncertain. This chain's CDR3 is CSVVIAYEQYF. For the CDR3, the DNA is TGCAGCGTTGTAATCGCCTACGAGCAGTACTTC.